This T cell receptor beta chain is from a study of blood T cell repertoires in COVID-19. The wider study: T cells, B-cell-depleted T cells, or PBMCs provided the cDNA or gDNA that served as material.

The study assigned cohorts using participant-reported clinical history. This clone occurred a few times. The CDR3 consists of 16 residues. Here immunoSEQ multiplex PCR was the method, and the copy in TCRdb shows in-frame clones only, minus some. Here the sample spans about 170,000 clones, around 91% being singletons. This chain joins TRBV21-1 and TRBJ2-1; the table's D call TRBD2 went unverified against the DNA. TRBV21-1 has pseudogene status. Sequencing was carried out using PBMCs or T cells enriched from blood (not recorded which). The source is a woman younger than 30 who had recovered from COVID-19. The CDR3 spells CASSKAPGLGDSEQFF. The CDR3 coding sequence is TGTGCCAGCAGCAAAGCCCCGGGACTAGGGGATAGTGAGCAGTTCTTC.